This TCR beta chain was documented in a study of cytomegalovirus exposure and HLA in healthy donors. Study-wide background: Membership in the Caucasian-associated ancestry cluster was found for about 80% of 350 to 450 genotyped donors.

The PCR had 60 Vbeta and 13 Jbeta primers. Generated by immunoSEQ multiplex PCR, the TCRdb table keeps only in-frame clones and is missing some. There are 95,000 to 150,000 clones in the sample; around 82% occur only once, and 11% lies in the top ten. Germline values: CDR1 PRHDT, CDR2 FYEKMQ (reference sequence). Between the trimmed V and J ends, which lost 5 bases and 7 bases, there was a span of 9 bases. The CDR3 has 12 amino acids. This rearrangement joins TRBV13 to TRBJ2-1; D possibly corresponds to TRBD2 (5 bases). This TCR was recovered from a man aged 25 to 45 in good health and CMV-seropositive. Sequenced: PBMCs. CDR3 DNA sequence: TGTGCCAGCAGCCCGGGATTTAATGAGCAGTTCTTC. It translates to CASSPGFNEQFF.